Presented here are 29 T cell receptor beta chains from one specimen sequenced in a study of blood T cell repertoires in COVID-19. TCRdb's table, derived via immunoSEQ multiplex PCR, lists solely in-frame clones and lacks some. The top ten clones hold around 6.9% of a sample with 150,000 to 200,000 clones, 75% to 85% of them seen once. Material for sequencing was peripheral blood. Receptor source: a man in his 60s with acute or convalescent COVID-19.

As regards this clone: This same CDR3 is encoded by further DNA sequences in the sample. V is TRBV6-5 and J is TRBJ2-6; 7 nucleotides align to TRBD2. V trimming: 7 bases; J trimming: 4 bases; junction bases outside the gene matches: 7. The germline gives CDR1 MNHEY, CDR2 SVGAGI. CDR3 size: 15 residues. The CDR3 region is CASKSGGGGANVLTF. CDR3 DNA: TGTGCCAGCAAATCGGGGGGTGGGGGGGCCAACGTCCTGACTTTC.

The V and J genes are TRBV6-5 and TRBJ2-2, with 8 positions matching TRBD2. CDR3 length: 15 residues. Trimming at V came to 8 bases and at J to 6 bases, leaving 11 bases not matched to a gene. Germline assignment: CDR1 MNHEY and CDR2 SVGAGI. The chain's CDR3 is CASLLGGGLPGELFF. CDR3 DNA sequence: TGTGCCAGCCTTTTGGGCGGGGGGTTGCCCGGGGAGCTGTTTTTT.

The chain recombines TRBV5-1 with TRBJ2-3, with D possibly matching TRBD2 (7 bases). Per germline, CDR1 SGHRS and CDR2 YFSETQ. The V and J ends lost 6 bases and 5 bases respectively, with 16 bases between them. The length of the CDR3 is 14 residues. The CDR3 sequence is CASKGGGPRDTQYF. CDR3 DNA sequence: TGCGCCAGCAAGGGAGGGGGGCCAAGAGATACGCAGTATTTT.

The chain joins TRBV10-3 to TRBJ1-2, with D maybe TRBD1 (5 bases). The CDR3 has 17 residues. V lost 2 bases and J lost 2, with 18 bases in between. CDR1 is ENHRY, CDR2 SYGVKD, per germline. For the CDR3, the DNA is TGTGCCATCAGTGAGGGGGCGATGAGTGATTACAACTATGGCTACACCTTC. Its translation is CAISEGAMSDYNYGYTF.

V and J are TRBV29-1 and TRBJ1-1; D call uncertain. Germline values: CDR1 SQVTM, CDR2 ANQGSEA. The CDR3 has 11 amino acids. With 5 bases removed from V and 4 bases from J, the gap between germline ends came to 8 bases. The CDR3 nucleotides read TGCAGCGTTCTCCGGGGCACTGAAGCTTTCTTT. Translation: CSVLRGTEAFF.

CDR3 nucleotide sequence: TGTGCCAGCAGCCCCGACAGCAGCTATGGCTACACCTTC. Residues: CASSPDSSYGYTF. This chain links TRBV6-5 with TRBJ1-2, with a weak D call TRBD1 (5 bases). Germline lookup yields CDR1 MNHEY and CDR2 SVGAGI. The CDR3 covers 13 residues. Deletions cut 6 bases from V and 4 bases from J, with 12 bases between.

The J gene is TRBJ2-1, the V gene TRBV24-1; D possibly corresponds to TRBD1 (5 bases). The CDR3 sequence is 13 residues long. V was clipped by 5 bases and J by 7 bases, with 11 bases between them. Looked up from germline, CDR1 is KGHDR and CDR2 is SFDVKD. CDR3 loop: CATSGAGMNEQFF. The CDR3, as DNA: TGTGCCACCAGTGGAGCAGGGATGAATGAGCAGTTCTTC.

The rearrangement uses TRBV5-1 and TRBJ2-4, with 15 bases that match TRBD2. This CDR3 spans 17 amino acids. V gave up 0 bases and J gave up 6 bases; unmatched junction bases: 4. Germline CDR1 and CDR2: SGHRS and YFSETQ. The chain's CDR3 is CASSLGTSGRGGNIQYF. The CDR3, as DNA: TGCGCCAGCAGCTTGGGGACTAGCGGGAGGGGAGGAAACATTCAGTACTTC.

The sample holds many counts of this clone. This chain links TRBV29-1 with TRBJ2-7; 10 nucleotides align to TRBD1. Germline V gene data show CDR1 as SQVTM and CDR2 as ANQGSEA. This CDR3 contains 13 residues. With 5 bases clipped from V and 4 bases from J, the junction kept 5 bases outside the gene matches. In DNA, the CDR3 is TGCAGCGTTACGGGACAGGGGATTTACGAGCAGTACTTC. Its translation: CSVTGQGIYEQYF.

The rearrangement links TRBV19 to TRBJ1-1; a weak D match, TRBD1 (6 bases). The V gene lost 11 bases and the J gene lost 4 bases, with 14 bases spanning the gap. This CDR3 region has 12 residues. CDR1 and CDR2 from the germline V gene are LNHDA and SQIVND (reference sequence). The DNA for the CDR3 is TGTGCCGCACAGGGTTTGGGCACTGAAGCTTTCTTT. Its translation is CAAQGLGTEAFF.

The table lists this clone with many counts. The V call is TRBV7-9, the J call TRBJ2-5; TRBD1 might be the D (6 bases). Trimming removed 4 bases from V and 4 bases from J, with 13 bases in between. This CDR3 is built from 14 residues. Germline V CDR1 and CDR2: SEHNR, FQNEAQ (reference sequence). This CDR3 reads CASSWGRSIETQYF. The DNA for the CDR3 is TGTGCCAGCAGCTGGGGGCGAAGTATAGAGACCCAGTACTTC.

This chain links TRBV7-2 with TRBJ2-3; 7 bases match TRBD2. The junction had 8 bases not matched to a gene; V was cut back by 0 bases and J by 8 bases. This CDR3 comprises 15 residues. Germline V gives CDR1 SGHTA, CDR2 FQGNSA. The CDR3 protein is CASSLAGGTAGTQYF. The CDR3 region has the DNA TGTGCCAGCAGCTTAGCGGGGGGGACCGCGGGTACGCAGTATTTT.

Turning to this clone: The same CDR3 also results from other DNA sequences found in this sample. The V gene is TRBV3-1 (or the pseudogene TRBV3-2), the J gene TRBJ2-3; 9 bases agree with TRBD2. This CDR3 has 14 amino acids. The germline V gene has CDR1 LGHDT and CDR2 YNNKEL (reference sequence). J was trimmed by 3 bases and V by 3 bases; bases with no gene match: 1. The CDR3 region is CASSQREGTDTQYF. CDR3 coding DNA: TGTGCCAGCAGCCAGCGGGAGGGGACAGATACGCAGTATTTT.

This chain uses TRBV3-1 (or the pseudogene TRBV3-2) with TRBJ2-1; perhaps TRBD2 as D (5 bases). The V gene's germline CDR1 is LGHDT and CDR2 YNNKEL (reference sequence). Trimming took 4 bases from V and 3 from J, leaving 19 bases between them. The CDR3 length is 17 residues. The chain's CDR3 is CASSPRSGTNFYNEQFF. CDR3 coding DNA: TGTGCCAGCAGCCCCAGGAGCGGCACAAACTTCTACAATGAGCAGTTCTTC.

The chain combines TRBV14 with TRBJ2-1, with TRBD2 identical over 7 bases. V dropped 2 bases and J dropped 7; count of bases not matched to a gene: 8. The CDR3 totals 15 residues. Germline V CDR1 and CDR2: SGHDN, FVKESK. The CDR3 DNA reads TGTGCCAGCAGCCAACGCTGGTCGGGAGGTAATGAGCAGTTCTTC. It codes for CASSQRWSGGNEQFF.

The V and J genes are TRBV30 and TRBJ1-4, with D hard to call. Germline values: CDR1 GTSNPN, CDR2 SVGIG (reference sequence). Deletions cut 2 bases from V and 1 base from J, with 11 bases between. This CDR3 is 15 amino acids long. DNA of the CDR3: TGTGCCTGGAGTATCCGGGTTAGAACTAATGAAAAACTGTTTTTT. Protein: CAWSIRVRTNEKLFF.

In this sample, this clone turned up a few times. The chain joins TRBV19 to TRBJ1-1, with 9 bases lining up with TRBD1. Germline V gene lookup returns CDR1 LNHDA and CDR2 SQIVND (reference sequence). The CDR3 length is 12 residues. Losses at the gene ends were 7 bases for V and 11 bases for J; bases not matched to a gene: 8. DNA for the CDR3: TGTGCCAGTAAAAGGGGACAGGGTTATGCTTTCTTT. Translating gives CASKRGQGYAFF.

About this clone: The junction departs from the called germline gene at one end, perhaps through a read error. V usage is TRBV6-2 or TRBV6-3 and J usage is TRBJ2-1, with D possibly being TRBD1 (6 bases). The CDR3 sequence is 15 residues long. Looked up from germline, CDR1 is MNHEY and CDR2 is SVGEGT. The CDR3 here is CASSSQGSSHNEQFF. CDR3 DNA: TGTGCCAGCAGTTCACAGGGAAGCTCCCACAATGAGCAGTTCTTC.

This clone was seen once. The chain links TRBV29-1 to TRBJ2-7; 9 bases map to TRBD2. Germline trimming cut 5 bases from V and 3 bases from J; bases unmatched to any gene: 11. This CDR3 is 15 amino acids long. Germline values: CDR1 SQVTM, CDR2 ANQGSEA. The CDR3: CSVLFASGEYYEQYF. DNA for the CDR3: TGCAGCGTTCTTTTTGCTAGCGGGGAGTACTACGAGCAGTACTTC.

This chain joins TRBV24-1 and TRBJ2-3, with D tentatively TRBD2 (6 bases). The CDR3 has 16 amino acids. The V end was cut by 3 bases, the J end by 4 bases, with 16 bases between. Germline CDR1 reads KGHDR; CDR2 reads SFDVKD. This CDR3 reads CATSDRGRSGADTQYF. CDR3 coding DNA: TGTGCCACCAGTGATAGGGGCAGGTCGGGAGCAGATACGCAGTATTTT.

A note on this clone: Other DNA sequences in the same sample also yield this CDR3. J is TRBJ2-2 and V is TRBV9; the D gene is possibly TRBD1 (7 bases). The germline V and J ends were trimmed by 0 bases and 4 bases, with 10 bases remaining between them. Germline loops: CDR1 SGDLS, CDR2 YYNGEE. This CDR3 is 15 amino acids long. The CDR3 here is CASSVVQGGTGELFF. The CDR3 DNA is TGTGCCAGCAGCGTAGTTCAGGGGGGCACCGGGGAGCTGTTTTTT.

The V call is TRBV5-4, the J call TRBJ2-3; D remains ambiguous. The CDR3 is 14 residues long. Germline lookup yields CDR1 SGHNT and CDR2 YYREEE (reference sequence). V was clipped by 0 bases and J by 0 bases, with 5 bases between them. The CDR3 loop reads CASSLAGSTDTQYF. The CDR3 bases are TGTGCCAGCAGCTTGGCCGGGAGCACAGATACGCAGTATTTT.

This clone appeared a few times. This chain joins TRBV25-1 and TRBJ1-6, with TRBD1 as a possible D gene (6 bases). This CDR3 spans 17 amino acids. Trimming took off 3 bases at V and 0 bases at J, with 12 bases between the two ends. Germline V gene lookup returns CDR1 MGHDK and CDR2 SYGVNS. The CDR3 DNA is TGTGCCAGCAGTGATGCTGGACAGAACTCCTATAATTCACCCCTCCACTTT. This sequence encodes CASSDAGQNSYNSPLHF.

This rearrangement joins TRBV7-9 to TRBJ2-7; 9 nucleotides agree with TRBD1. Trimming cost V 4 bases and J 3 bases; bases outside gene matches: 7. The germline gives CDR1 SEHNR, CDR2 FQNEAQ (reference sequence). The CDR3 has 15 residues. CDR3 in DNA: TGTGCCAGCAGCTATGCCGGGACAGGGAACTACGAGCAGTACTTC. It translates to CASSYAGTGNYEQYF.

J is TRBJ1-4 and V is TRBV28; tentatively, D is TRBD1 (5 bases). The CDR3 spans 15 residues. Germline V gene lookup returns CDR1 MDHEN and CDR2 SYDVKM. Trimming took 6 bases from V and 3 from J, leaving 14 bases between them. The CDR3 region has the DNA TGTGCCAGCAGCATGGGGGGACGGCCTAATGAAAAACTGTTTTTT. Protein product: CASSMGGRPNEKLFF.

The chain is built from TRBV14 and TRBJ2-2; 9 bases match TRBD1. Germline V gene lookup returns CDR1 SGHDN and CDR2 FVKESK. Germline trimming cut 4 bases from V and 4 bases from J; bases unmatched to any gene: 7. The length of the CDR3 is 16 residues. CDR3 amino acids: CASSPNRGRSTGELFF. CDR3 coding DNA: TGTGCCAGCAGCCCTAACAGGGGGCGGAGCACCGGGGAGCTGTTTTTT.

The DNA for the CDR3 is TGTGCCAGCCGTCAAGGGCAGGGGTTGTACGAGCAGTACTTC. Translating it yields CASRQGQGLYEQYF. The chain couples TRBV11-1 to TRBJ2-7; a weak D match, TRBD1 (6 bases). Trimming pared 8 bases from V and 4 bases from J, leaving 18 bases between. The CDR3 runs 14 residues. The germline V gene encodes CDR1 SGHAT and CDR2 FQDESV (reference sequence).

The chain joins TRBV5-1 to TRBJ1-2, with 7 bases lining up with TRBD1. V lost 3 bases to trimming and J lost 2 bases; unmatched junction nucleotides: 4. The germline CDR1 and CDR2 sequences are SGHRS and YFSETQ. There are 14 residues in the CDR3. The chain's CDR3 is CASSWDSVNYGYTF. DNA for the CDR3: TGCGCCAGCAGCTGGGACAGCGTCAACTATGGCTACACCTTC.

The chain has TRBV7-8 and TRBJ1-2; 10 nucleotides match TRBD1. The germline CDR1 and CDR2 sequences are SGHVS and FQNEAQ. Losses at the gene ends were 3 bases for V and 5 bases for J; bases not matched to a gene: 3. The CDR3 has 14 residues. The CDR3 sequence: CASSFTDRGYGYTF. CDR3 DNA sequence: TGTGCCAGCAGCTTTACGGACAGGGGGTATGGCTACACCTTC. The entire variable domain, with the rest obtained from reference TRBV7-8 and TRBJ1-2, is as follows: GAGVSQSPRYKVAKRGQDVALRCDPISGHVSLFWYQQALGQGPEFLTYFQNEAQLDKSGLPSDRFFAERPEGSVSTLKIQRTQQEDSAVYLCASSFTDRGYGYTFGSGTRLTVV.